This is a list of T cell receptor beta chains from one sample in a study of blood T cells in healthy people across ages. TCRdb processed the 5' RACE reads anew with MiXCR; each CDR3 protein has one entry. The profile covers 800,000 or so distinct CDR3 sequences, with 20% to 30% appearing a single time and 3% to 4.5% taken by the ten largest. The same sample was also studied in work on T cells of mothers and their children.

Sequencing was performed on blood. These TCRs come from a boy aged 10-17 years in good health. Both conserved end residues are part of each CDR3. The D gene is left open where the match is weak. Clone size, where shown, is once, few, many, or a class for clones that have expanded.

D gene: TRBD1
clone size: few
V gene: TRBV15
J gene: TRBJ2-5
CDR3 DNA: TGTGCCACCAGCAGAACCCTTACAGGGGTTGTTTGGGAGACCCAGTACTTC
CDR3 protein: CATSRTLTGVVWETQYF

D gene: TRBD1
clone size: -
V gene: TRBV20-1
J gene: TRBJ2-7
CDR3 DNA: TGCAGTGCTGATCCAGGGGGAATAGCCTACGAGCAGTACTTC
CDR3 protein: CSADPGGIAYEQYF

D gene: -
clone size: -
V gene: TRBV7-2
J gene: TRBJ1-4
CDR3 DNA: TGTGCCAGCAGCTTAGATGGGTTGTGGAGAGAAAAACTGTTTTTT
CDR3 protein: CASSLDGLWREKLFF

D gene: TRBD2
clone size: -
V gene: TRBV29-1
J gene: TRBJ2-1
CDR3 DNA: TGCAGCGTTGAGGCGGGGGGGTGGAATGAGCAGTTCTTC
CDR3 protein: CSVEAGGWNEQFF

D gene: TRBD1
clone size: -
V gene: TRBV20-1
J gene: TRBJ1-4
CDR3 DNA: TGCAGTGCTCGATCAAACTCGGGGACAGATAATGAAAAACTGTTTTTT
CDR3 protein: CSARSNSGTDNEKLFF

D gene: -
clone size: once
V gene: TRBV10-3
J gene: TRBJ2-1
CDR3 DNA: TGTGCCATCAGTGAGCCAGACAGGGACGGGAGCTCCTACAATGAGCAGTTCTTC
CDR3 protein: CAISEPDRDGSSYNEQFF

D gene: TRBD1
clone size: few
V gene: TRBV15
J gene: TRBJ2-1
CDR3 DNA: TGTGCCACCAGCCTCGGGGGACAGGGGGCGGGTGAGCAGTTCTTC
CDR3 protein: CATSLGGQGAGEQFF

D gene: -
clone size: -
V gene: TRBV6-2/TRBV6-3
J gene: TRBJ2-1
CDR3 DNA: TGTGCCAGCAGTTACCGTCAGGGTTACAATGAGCAGTTCTTC
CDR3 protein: CASSYRQGYNEQFF

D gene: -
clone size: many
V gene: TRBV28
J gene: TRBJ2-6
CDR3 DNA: TGTGCCAGCAGTTTATCGGGCTCTGGGGCCAACGTCCTGACTTTC
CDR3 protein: CASSLSGSGANVLTF

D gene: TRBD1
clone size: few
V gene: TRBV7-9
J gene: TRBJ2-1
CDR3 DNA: TGTGCCAGCAGCTTTCAGGGACAGGGATTGTTCTTC
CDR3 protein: CASSFQGQGLFF

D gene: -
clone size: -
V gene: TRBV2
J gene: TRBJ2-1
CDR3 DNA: TGTGCCAGCGTATCACTAGCAAATGAGCAGTTCTTC
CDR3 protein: CASVSLANEQFF

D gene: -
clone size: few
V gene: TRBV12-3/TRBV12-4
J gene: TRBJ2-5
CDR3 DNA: TGTGCCAGCAGTCCCGGGACAACTACGGCCCAGTACTTC
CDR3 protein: CASSPGTTTAQYF

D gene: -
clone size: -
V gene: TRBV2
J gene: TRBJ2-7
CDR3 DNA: TGTGCCAGCCTTGATGGGGGAGAGGACGAGCAGTACTTC
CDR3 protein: CASLDGGEDEQYF

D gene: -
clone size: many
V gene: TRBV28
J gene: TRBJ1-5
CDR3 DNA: TGTGCCAGCACCCCCCGACAGCTCTTGGGGGGTCTGCCCCAGCATTTT
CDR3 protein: CASTPRQLLGGLPQHF

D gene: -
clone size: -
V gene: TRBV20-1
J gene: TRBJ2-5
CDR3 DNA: TGCAGTGCTAGCGCCCTAGAGACCCAGTACTTC
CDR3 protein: CSASALETQYF

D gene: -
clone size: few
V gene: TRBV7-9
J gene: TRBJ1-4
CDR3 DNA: TGTGCCAGCAGCTGGGTGTCGGGGGATGAAAAACTGTTTTTT
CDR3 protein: CASSWVSGDEKLFF

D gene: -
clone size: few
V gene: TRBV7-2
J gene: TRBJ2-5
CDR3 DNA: TGTGCCAGCAGCTTAGACGTAGGCGGGAAGGAGTACTTC
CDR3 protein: CASSLDVGGKEYF

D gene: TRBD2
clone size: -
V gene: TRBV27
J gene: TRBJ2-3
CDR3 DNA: TGTGCCAGCAGTTTATCTCCTAGCGGGCACCCCAGCACAGATACGCAGTATTTT
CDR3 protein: CASSLSPSGHPSTDTQYF

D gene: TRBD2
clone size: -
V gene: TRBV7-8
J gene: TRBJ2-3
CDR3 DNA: TGTGCCAGCAGCTTAGTCCCTAGCGGATACTCACAAGATACGCAGTATTTT
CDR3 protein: CASSLVPSGYSQDTQYF

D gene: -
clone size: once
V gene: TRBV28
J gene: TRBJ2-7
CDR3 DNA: TGTGCCAGCAGCGCCCCCGGGACGGTAACCTACGAGCAGTACTTC
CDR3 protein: CASSAPGTVTYEQYF

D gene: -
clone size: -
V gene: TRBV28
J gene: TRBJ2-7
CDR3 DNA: TGTGCCAGCAGCCCGACGGGACCCCAAGAGTCCTACGAGCAGTACTTC
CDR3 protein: CASSPTGPQESYEQYF

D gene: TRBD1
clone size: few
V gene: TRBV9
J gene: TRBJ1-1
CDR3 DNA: TGTGCCAGCAGCGTGGACAGGGTTGGGAACACTGAAGCTTTCTTT
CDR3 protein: CASSVDRVGNTEAFF

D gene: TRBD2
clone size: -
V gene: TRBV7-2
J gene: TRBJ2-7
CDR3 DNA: TGTGCCAGCAGCCTCGGACTAGCGGGAGGTCCCGAGCAGTACTTC
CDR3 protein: CASSLGLAGGPEQYF

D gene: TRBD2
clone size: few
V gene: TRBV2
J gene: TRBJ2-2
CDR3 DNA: TGTGCCAGCAGTGAGGGACTAGCGGGAGTTATTTTTACCGGGGAGCTGTTTTTT
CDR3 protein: CASSEGLAGVIFTGELFF

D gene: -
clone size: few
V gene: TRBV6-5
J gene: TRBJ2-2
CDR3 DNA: TGTGCCAGCAGTAGGGGGGCGAAGAACACCGGGGAGCTGTTTTTT
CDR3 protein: CASSRGAKNTGELFF

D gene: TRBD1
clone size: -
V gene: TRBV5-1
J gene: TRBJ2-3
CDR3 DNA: TGCGCCAGCAGCTCTGGACAGGGAGGCTGGGCAGATACGCAGTATTTT
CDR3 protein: CASSSGQGGWADTQYF

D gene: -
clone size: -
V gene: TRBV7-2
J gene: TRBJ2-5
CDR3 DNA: TGTGCCAGCAGCTTTCGTGAAGGTGGGGAGACCCAGTACTTC
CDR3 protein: CASSFREGGETQYF

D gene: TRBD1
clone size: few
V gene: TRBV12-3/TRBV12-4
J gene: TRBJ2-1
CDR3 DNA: TGTGCCAGTCAATTAGGAGGGACAGGGTACTATGAGCAGTTCTTC
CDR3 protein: CASQLGGTGYYEQFF

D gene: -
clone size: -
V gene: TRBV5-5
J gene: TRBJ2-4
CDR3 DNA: TGTGCCAGCAGCTTGGTGGTCGGGGAATTGAACATTCAGTACTTC
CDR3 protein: CASSLVVGELNIQYF

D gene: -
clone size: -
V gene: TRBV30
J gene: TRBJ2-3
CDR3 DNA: TGTGCCTGGACCTGGGCAGATACGCAGTATTTT
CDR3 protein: CAWTWADTQYF

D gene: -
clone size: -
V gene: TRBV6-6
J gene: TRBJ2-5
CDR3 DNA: TGTGCCAGCAGTTCAGCTTTGGGCTCTGTGGAGACCCAGTACTTC
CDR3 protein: CASSSALGSVETQYF

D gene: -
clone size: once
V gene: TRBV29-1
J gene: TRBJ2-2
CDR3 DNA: TGCAGCGCCCAGGAGGGGACGAACACCGGGGAGCTGTTTTTT
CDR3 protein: CSAQEGTNTGELFF

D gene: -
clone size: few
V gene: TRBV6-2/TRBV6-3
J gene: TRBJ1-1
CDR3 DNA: TGTGCCAGCAGTTACCCGACTGAAGCTTTCTTT
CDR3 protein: CASSYPTEAFF

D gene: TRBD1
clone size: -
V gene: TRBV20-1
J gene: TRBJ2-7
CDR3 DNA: TGCAGTGCTAGAGACCCGATTTCACAGGGGGCTTGGTACGAGCAGTACTTC
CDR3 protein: CSARDPISQGAWYEQYF

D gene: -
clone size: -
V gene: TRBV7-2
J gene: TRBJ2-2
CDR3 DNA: TGTGCCAGTAGCGCGTACCCGAACACCGGGGAGCTGTTTTTT
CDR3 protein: CASSAYPNTGELFF

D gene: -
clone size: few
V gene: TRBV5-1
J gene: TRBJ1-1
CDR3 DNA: TGCGCCAGCAGCTTCCACGAAAACACTGAAGCTTTCTTT
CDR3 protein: CASSFHENTEAFF

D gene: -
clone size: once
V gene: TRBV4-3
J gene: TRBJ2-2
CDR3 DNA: TGCGCCAGCAGCCAAGGGGCGGGGAACACCGGGGAGCTGTTTTTT
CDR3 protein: CASSQGAGNTGELFF

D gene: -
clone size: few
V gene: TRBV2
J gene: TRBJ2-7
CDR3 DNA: TGTGCCAGCAGTGACAGGACGAGCTCCTACGAGCAGTACTTC
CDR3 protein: CASSDRTSSYEQYF

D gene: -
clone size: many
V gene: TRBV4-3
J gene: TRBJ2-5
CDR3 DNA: TGTGCCAGCTCCCAGGATTACCAAGAGACCCAGTACTTC
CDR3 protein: CASSQDYQETQYF

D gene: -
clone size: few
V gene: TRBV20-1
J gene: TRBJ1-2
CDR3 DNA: TGCAGTGCTAGAAGGGGACAAATGAACTATGGCTACACCTTC
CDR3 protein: CSARRGQMNYGYTF

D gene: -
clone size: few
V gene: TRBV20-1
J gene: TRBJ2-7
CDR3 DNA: TGCAGTGCTAGATCAGACTTCGACGCCAGCTACGAGCAGTACTTC
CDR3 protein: CSARSDFDASYEQYF

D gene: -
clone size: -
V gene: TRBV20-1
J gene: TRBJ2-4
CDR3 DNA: TGCAGTGCTAAAGCGGGCCATGGGGACATTCAGTACTTC
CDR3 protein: CSAKAGHGDIQYF

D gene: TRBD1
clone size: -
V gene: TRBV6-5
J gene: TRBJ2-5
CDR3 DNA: TGTGCCAGCAGTTACTTTACCGGGACAGGGACCCAAGAGACCCAGTACTTC
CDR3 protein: CASSYFTGTGTQETQYF

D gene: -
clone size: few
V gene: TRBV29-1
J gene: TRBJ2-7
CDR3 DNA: TGCAGCGGTGTAGATTATACCGAGCAGTACTTC
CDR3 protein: CSGVDYTEQYF

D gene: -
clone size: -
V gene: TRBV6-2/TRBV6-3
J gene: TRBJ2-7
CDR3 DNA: TGTGCCAGCAGTTACTCCCTCCAGGGACAAGGCAACGAGCAGTACTTC
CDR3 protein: CASSYSLQGQGNEQYF

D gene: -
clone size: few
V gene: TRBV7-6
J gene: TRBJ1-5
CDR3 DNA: TGTGCCAGCAGCTTGGGGGATAACGCTCAGCCCCAGCATTTT
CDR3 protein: CASSLGDNAQPQHF

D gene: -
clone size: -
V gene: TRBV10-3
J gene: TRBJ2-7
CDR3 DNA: TGTGCCATACCCCCGGCAGGGGAAGATCTACACGAGCAGTACTTC
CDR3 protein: CAIPPAGEDLHEQYF

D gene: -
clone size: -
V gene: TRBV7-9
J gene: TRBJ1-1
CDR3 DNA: TGTGCCAGCAGCTTCGGCGGGGGCATGAACACTGAAGCTTTCTTT
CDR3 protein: CASSFGGGMNTEAFF

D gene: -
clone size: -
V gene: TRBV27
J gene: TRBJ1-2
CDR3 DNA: TGTGCCAGCAGTTCCAGCCCCTATGGCTACACCTTC
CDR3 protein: CASSSSPYGYTF

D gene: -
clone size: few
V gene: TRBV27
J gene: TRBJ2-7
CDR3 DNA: TGTGCCAGCAGTTTAAGGGGGGCAAACTACGAGCAGTACTTC
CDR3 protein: CASSLRGANYEQYF